This entry features one T cell receptor (beta chain) sequence. At one of its ends the junction is not consistent with the germline gene, which may arise from a read error. The source of the sample is a study of blood T cell repertoires in COVID-19. Study-wide background: Samples taken during acute and convalescent COVID-19 were collected in the United States, Italy and Spain. T cells, B-cell-depleted T cells, or PBMCs supplied cDNA or gDNA.

In the original workflow: The assay estimated nucleated cells by amplifying reference gene primers. Some clones are missing from TCRdb's copy, which holds only in-frame ones; the method was immunoSEQ multiplex PCR. That table gives V, J and clone size, and the DNA gave D and trimming. The table includes 240,000 or so clones, around nine tenths detected once. The CDR3 extends over 12 amino acids. Germline loops: CDR1 MGHDK, CDR2 SYGVNS. Sequenced input: peripheral blood. The chain uses TRBV25-1 and TRBJ2-3, with TRBD1 identical over 11 bases. The sequence came from a woman between 40 and 50 years old who had recovered from COVID-19. The CDR3: CASRTTPGQGDF. CDR3 in DNA: TGTGCCAGCAGGACCACCCCGGGACAGGGGGATTTT.